The 6 T cell receptor beta chains presented below share a single source sample, sequenced in a study of technical replicates of blood from a few donors. The method was immunoSEQ multiplex PCR; TCRdb's version includes in-frame clones alone and lacks a portion of them. The table includes 100,000 or so clones, 94% detected once. The sequencing input was T cells isolated from PBMCs. These receptors originate from a human donor in good health.

This clone was observed a few times. The chain links TRBV19 to TRBJ1-2; 9 bases line up with TRBD1. Trimming at V came to 5 bases and at J to 4 bases, leaving 8 bases not matched to a gene. There are 15 residues in the CDR3. CDR1 is LNHDA and CDR2 is SQIVND in the germline V gene (reference sequence). This chain's CDR3 is CASSQGQGSFYGYTF. The CDR3 region has the DNA TGTGCCAGTAGTCAAGGACAGGGGTCGTTCTATGGCTACACCTTC.

The chain is built from TRBV30 and TRBJ2-7; 9 bases map to TRBD1. The CDR3 length is 13 residues. V dropped 4 bases and J dropped 3; count of bases not matched to a gene: 4. Germline V CDR1 and CDR2: GTSNPN, SVGIG (reference sequence). The CDR3 protein is CAWNRDRDYEQYF. CDR3 nucleotides: TGTGCCTGGAACCGGGACAGGGACTACGAGCAGTACTTC.

The CDR3 protein is CASSTYSTYEQYF. CDR3 sequence (DNA): TGTGCCAGTAGTACGTACTCGACCTACGAGCAGTACTTC. The genes are TRBV19 and TRBJ2-7; D remains ambiguous. The CDR3 has 13 amino acids. Trimming left V 4 bases short and J 2 bases short, with 9 bases between. Germline CDR1 reads LNHDA; CDR2 reads SQIVND (reference sequence).

This clone is a singleton in its sample. The chain joins TRBV18 to TRBJ1-5, with 7 positions matching TRBD1. CDR3 length: 16 amino acids. CDR1 is KGHSH and CDR2 is LQKENI in the germline V gene. V shed 5 bases, J shed 2 bases, and the junction held 9 bases outside the gene matches. For the CDR3, the DNA is TGTGCCAGCTCAAGGCCGGGACAGTTGGGCAATCAGCCCCAGCATTTT. It specifies CASSRPGQLGNQPQHF.

This clone was picked up one time. J is TRBJ2-3 and V is TRBV10-3; D uncertain. CDR1 is ENHRY and CDR2 is SYGVKD in the germline V gene. The CDR3 loop spans 14 amino acids. Trimming removed 6 bases from V and 2 bases from J, with 12 bases in between. CDR3 region: CAISGSGFTDTQYF. In nucleotides, the CDR3 is TGTGCCATCAGCGGGTCCGGATTCACAGATACGCAGTATTTT.

This clone appeared once. This chain links TRBV6-5 with TRBJ2-7; 8 bases line up with TRBD1. CDR3 length equals 15 residues. V was pared by 6 bases and J by 7 bases, with 14 bases of the junction left unmatched. Germline V gene lookup returns CDR1 MNHEY and CDR2 SVGAGI. The CDR3 nucleotides are TGTGCCAGCAGACGTCCGGGACAGGCCAGGGGGGAGCAGTACTTC. Its translation: CASRRPGQARGEQYF.